The T cell receptor (beta chain) described here comes from a study of control samples from healthy donors and cancer patients. This CDR3 region has 13 residues. The V end lost 2 bases, the J end lost 9 bases, and 8 bases lay between the germline ends. CDR1 is MDHEN and CDR2 is SYDVKM in the germline V gene. Sequencing used immunoSEQ multiplex PCR; TCRdb keeps in-frame clones, though not all of them. The table records about 100,000 clones, 70% to 90% of them present only once. The V gene is TRBV28, the J gene TRBJ1-6; D call uncertain. This TCR was recovered from a young man in good health. The specimen was blood. The CDR3 here is CASSLMLGSPLHF. CDR3 nucleotides: TGTGCCAGCAGTTTAATGCTGGGTTCACCCCTCCACTTT.